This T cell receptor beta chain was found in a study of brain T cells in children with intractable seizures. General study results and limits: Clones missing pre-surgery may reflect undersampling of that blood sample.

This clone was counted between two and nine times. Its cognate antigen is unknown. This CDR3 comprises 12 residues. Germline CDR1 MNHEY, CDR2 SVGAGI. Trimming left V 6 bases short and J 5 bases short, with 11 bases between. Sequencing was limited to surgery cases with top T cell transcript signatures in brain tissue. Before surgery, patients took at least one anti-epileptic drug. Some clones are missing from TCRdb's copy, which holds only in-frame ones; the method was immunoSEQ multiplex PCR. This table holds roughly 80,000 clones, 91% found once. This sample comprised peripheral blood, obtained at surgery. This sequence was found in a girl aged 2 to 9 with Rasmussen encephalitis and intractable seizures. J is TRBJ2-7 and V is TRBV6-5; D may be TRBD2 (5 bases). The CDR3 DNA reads TGTGCCAGCAGGACGGACTTACACGAGCAGTACTTC. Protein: CASRTDLHEQYF.